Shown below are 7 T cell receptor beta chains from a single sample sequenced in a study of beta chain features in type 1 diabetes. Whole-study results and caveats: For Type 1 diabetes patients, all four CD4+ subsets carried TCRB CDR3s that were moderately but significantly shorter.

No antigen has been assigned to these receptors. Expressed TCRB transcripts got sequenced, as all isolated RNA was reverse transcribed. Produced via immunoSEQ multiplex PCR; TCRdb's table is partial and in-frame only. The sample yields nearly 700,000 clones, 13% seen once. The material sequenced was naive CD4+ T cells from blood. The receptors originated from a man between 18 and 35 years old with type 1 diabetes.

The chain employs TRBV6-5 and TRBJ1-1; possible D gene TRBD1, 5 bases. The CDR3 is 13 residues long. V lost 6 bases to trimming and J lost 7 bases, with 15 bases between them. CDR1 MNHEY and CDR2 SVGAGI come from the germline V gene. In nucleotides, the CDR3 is TGTGCCAGCAGAGGCAGGAAGCAGGGTGAAGCTTTCTTT. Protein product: CASRGRKQGEAFF.

For the CDR3, the DNA is TGTGCCAGCAGCTTAGAGACGGGAAGCTCCTACGAGCAGTACTTC. Its protein product is CASSLETGSSYEQYF. The gene calls are TRBV11-2 and TRBJ2-7, with D maybe TRBD2 (5 bases). CDR3 size: 15 residues. The germline gives CDR1 SGHAT, CDR2 FQNNGV. V lost 0 bases and J lost 0, with 9 bases in between. The full variable domain, completed using reference TRBV11-2 and TRBJ2-7, is EAGVAQSPRYKIIEKRQSVAFWCNPISGHATLYWYQQILGQGPKLLIQFQNNGVVDDSQLPKDRFSAERLKGVDSTLKIQPAKLEDSAVYLCASSLETGSSYEQYFGPGTRLTVT.

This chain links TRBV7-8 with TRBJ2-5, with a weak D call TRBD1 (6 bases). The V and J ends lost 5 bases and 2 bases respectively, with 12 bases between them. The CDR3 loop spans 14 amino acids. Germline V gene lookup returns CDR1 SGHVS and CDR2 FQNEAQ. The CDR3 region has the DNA TGTGCCAGCAGCCCCTGGACAGAACAAGAGACCCAGTACTTC. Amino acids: CASSPWTEQETQYF.

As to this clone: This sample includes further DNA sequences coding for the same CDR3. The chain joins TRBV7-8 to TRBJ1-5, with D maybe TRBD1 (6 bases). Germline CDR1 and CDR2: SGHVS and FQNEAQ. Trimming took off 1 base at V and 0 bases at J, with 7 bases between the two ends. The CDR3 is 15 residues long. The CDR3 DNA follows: TGTGCCAGCAGCTTAGAAGGGGGTAGCAATCAGCCCCAGCATTTT. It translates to CASSLEGGSNQPQHF. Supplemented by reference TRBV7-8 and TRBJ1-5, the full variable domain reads GAGVSQSPRYKVAKRGQDVALRCDPISGHVSLFWYQQALGQGPEFLTYFQNEAQLDKSGLPSDRFFAERPEGSVSTLKIQRTQQEDSAVYLCASSLEGGSNQPQHFGDGTRLSIL.

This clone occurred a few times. This chain's CDR3 is CASSYLGSSNYGYTF. As DNA, the CDR3 is TGTGCCAGCAGTTACTTGGGGAGTTCTAACTATGGCTACACCTTC. The chain carries TRBV6-5 and TRBJ1-2; D gene ambiguous. V lost 1 base and J lost 0, with 9 bases in between. Germline values: CDR1 MNHEY, CDR2 SVGAGI. There are 15 residues in the CDR3.

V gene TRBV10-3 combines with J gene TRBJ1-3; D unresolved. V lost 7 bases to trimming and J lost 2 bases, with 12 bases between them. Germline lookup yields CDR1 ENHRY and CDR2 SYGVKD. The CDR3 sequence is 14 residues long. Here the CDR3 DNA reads TGTGCCATCACCGCGGAGGCGGCTGGAAACACCATATATTTT. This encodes CAITAEAAGNTIYF.

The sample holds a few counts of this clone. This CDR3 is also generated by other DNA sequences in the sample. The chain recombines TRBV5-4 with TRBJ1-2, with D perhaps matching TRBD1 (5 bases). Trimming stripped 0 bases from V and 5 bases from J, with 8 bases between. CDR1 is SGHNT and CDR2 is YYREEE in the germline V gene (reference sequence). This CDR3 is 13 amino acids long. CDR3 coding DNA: TGTGCCAGCAGCTTGGGGGGCGGGTATGGCTACACCTTC. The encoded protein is CASSLGGGYGYTF.